This TCR beta chain was sequenced for a study of radiotherapy plus CTLA-4 blockade in lung cancer. Study background: Among patients, more than 15% showed objective responses, and around 30% had disease control.

It was focal radiation plus CTLA-4 blockade with ipilimumab that patients with chemo-refractory metastatic non-small-cell lung cancer received. Produced via immunoSEQ multiplex PCR; TCRdb's table is partial and in-frame only. Of tens of thousands of clones detected, around 78% appear once; the ten largest clones hold 4%. The germline gives CDR1 SQVTM, CDR2 ANQGSEA. Trimming took off 6 bases at V and 2 bases at J, with 8 bases between the two ends. The CDR3 totals 11 residues. The J gene is TRBJ2-7, the V gene TRBV29-1; D is uncertain. This material consisted of peripheral blood, taken from a patient treated with radiotherapy plus ipilimumab. The TCR comes from a human donor with non-small cell lung cancer who had a partial response to radiotherapy plus ipilimumab. Some clones in this sample may be carry-over from other donors' samples. The CDR3 DNA is TGCAGCGTGGCATTGCCCTACGAGCAGTACTTC. This codes for CSVALPYEQYF.